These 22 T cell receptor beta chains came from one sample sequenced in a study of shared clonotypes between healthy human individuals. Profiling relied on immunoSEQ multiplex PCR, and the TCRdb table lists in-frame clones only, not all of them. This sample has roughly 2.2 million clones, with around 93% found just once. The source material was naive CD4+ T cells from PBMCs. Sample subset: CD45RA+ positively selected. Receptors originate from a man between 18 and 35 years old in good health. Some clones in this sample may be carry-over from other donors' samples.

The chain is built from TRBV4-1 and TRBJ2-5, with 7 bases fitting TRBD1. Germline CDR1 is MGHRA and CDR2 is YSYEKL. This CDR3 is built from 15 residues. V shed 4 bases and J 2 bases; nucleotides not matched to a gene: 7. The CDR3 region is CASSLGQVTQETQYF. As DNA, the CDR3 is TGCGCCAGCAGCCTAGGACAGGTTACTCAAGAGACCCAGTACTTC.

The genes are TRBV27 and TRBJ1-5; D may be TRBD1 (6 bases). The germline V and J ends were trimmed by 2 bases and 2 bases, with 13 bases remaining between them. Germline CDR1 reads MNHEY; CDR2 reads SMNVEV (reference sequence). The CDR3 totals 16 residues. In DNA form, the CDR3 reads TGTGCCAGCAGTTTACGAAGGACAGAGGGCAATCAGCCCCAGCATTTT. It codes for CASSLRRTEGNQPQHF.

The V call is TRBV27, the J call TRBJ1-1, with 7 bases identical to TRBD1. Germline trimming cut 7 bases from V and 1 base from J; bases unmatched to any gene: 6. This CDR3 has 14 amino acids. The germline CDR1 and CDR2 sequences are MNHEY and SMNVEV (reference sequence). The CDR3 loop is CASKFDRANTEAFF. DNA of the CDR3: TGTGCCAGCAAATTTGACAGGGCGAACACTGAAGCTTTCTTT.

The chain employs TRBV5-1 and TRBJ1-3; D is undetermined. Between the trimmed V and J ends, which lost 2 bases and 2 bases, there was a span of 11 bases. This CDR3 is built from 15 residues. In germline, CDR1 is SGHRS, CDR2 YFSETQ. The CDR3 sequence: CASSFRGSAGNTIYF. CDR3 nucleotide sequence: TGCGCCAGCAGCTTCCGGGGTTCAGCTGGAAACACCATATATTTT.

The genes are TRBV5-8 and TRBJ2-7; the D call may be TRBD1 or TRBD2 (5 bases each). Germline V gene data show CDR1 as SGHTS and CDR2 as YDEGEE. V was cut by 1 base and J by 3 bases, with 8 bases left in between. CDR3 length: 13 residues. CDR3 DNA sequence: TGTGCCAGCAGCTTGTGGGGGAGCTACGAGCAGTACTTC. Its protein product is CASSLWGSYEQYF.

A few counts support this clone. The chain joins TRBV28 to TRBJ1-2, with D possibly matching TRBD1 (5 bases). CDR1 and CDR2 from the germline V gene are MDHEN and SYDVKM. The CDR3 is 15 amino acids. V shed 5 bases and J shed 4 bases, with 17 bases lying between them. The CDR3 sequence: CASSPESPGVYGYTF. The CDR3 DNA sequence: TGTGCCAGCAGTCCGGAATCACCGGGGGTCTATGGCTACACCTTC.

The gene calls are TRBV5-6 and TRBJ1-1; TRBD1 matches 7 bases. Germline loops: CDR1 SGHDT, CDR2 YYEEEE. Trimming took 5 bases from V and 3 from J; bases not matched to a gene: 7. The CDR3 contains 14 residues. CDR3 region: CASRATGAYTEAFF. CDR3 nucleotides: TGTGCCAGCAGGGCTACAGGGGCGTACACTGAAGCTTTCTTT.

The CDR3 protein is CASRTGTVYNEQFF. In DNA form, the CDR3 reads TGTGCCAGCAGAACCGGGACAGTCTATAATGAGCAGTTCTTC. The rearrangement links TRBV6-5 to TRBJ2-1; the match to TRBD1 covers 7 bases. V lost 6 bases to trimming and J lost 7 bases; unmatched junction nucleotides: 9. There are 14 residues in the CDR3. Germline assignment: CDR1 MNHEY and CDR2 SVGAGI.

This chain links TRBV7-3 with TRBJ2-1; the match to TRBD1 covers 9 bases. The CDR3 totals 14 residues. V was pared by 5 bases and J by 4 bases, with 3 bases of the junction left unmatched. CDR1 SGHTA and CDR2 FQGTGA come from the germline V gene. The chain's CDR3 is CASSPDRGYNEQFF. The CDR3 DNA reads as TGTGCCAGCAGCCCCGACAGGGGGTACAATGAGCAGTTCTTC.

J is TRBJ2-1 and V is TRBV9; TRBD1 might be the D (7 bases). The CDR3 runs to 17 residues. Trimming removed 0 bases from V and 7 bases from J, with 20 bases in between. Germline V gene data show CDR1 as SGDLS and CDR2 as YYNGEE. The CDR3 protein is CASSVAYRQGGRNEQFF. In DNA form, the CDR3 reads TGTGCCAGCAGCGTAGCCTACCGACAGGGAGGTAGAAATGAGCAGTTCTTC.

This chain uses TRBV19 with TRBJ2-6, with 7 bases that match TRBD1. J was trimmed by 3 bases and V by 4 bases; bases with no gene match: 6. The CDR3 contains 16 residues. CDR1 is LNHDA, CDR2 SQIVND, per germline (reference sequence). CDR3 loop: CASSTNRGHGANVLTF. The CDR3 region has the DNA TGTGCCAGTAGTACAAATAGGGGGCATGGGGCCAACGTCCTGACTTTC.

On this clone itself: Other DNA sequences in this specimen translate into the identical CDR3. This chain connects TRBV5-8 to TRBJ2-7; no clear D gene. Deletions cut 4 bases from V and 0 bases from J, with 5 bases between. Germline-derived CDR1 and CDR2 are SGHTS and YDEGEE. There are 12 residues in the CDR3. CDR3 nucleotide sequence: TGTGCCAGCAGCCTCAGCTCCTACGAGCAGTACTTC. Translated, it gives CASSLSSYEQYF.

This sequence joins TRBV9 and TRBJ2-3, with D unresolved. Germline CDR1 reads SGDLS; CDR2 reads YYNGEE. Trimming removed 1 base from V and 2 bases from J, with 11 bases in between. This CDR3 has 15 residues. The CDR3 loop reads CASSVSNGATDTQYF. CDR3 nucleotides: TGTGCCAGCAGCGTAAGTAACGGAGCCACAGATACGCAGTATTTT.

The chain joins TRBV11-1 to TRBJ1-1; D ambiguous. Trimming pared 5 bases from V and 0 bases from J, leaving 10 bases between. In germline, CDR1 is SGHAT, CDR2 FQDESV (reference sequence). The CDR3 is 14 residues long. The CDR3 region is CASSPRALNTEAFF. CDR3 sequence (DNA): TGTGCCAGCAGCCCACGGGCCTTGAACACTGAAGCTTTCTTT.

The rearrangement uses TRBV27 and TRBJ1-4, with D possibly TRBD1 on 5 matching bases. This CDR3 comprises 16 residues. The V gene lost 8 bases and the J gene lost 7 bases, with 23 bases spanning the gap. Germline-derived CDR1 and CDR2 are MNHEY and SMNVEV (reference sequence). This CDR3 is CASAPLLLSGGEKLFF. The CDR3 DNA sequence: TGTGCCAGCGCTCCGCTTTTACTTTCCGGGGGTGAAAAACTGTTTTTT.

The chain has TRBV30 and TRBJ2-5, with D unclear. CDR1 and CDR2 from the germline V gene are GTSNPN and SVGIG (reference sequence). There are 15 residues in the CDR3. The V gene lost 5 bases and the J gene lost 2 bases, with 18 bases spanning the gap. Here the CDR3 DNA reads TGTGCCTGGGGTATTGGGGTAGCAGGTCAAGAGACCCAGTACTTC. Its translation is CAWGIGVAGQETQYF.

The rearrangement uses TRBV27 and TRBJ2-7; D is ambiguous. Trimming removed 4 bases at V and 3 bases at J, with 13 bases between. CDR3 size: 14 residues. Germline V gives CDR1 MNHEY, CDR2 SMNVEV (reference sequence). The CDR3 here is CASSSFPLGYEQYF. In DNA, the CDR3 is TGTGCCAGCAGTTCATTCCCCCTAGGCTACGAGCAGTACTTC.

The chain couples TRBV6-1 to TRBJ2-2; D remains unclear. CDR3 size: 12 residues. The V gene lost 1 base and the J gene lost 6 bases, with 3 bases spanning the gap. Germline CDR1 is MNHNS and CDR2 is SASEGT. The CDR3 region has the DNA TGTGCCAGCAGTGAAGGCGCCGGGGAGCTGTTTTTT. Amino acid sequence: CASSEGAGELFF.

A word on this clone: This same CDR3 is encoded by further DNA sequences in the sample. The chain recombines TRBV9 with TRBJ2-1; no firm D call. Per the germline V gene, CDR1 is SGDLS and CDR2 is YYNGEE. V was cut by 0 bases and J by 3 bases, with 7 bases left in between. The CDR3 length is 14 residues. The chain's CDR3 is CASSVAPGYNEQFF. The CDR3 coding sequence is TGTGCCAGCAGCGTAGCTCCAGGCTACAATGAGCAGTTCTTC. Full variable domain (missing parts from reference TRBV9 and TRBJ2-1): DSGVTQTPKHLITATGQRVTLRCSPRSGDLSVYWYQQSLDQGLQFLIQYYNGEERAKGNILERFSAQQFPDLHSELNLSSLELGDSALYFCASSVAPGYNEQFFGPGTRLTVL.

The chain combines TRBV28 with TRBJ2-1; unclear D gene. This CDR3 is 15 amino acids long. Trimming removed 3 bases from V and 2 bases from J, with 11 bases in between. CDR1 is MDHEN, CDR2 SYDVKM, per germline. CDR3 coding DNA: TGTGCCAGCAGTTTCGGGCGGCAACCCTACAATGAGCAGTTCTTC. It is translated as CASSFGRQPYNEQFF.

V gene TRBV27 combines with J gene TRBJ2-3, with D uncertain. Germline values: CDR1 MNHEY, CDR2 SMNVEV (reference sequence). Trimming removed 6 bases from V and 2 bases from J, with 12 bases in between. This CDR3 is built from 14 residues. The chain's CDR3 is CASSRTANTDTQYF. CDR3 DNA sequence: TGTGCCAGCAGCCGGACGGCTAACACAGATACGCAGTATTTT.

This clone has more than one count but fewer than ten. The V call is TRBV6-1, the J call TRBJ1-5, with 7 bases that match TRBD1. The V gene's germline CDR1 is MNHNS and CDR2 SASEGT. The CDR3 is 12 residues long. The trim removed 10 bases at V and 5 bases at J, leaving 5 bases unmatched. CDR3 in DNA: TGTGCCACCAAGACAGGGCATCAGCCCCAGCATTTT. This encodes CATKTGHQPQHF.